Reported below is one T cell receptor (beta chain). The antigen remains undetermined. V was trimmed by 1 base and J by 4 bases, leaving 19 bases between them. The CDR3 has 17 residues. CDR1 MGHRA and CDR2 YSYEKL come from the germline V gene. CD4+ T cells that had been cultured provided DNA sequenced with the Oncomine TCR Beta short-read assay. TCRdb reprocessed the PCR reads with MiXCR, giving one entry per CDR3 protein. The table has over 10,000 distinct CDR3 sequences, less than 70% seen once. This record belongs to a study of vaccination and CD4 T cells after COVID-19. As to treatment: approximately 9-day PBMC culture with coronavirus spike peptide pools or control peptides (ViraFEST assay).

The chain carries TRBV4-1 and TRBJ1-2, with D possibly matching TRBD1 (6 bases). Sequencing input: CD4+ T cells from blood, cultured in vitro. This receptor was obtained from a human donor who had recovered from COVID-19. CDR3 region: CASSQVTRTVKGYGYTF. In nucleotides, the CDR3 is TGCGCCAGCAGCCAAGTTACCAGGACAGTAAAGGGCTATGGCTACACCTTC.